This paragraph covers one T cell receptor beta chain sequence. The junction and the germline gene differ at one end; a read error may be behind it. Over 18 months, lack of ophthalmopathy progression marked Graves' hyperthyroidism as stable. Any patient presenting with uncontrolled infection, other autoimmune disease, pregnancy or lactation was left out. Looked up from germline, CDR1 is SGHNT and CDR2 is YYREEE (reference sequence). The CDR3 extends over 16 amino acids. These data are taken from a study of T cells in Graves' hyperthyroidism and ophthalmopathy. TCR beta CDR3 regions were amplified from RNA transcripts. The HTBI primer set drove a first-round RT-PCR of the TCR CDR3. TCRdb reanalysed the multiplex PCR reads using MiXCR and keeps one entry per CDR3 protein. The profile covers hundreds of thousands of distinct CDR3 sequences, with roughly 46% appearing a single time and 8.2% taken by the ten largest.

The sequence was collected from a woman younger than 35 with Graves' hyperthyroidism. The sample comprised peripheral blood or thyroid tissue (not recorded which). The chain employs TRBV5-4 and TRBJ1-4; 9 bases fit TRBD1. The CDR3 region is CASSTAPGQGVEKLFF. The CDR3 DNA is TGCGCCAGCAGCACGGCCCCGGGACAGGGTGTTGAAAAACTGTTTTTT.